This TCR beta chain appears in the sequencing data of a study of cytomegalovirus exposure and HLA in healthy donors. Primers for the PCR totalled 60 Vbeta and 13 Jbeta. The repertoire was sequenced with immunoSEQ multiplex PCR; TCRdb's copy has only in-frame clones and lacks some. The table records roughly 100,000 clones, more than 65% of them present only once. The CDR3 is made up of 15 amino acids. After removal of 4 bases from V and 3 bases from J, the junction contained 8 bases not matched to a gene. Germline V lookup: CDR1 SGHNT, CDR2 YYREEE (reference sequence). The source of this sequence is a man between 40 and 49 years old in good health and CMV-seropositive. The rearrangement joins TRBV5-4 to TRBJ2-3; 7 bases line up with TRBD2. The sample was PBMCs. This chain's CDR3 is CASSHRVAGTDTQYF. CDR3 DNA sequence: TGTGCCAGCAGCCACCGGGTAGCGGGTACAGATACGCAGTATTTT.